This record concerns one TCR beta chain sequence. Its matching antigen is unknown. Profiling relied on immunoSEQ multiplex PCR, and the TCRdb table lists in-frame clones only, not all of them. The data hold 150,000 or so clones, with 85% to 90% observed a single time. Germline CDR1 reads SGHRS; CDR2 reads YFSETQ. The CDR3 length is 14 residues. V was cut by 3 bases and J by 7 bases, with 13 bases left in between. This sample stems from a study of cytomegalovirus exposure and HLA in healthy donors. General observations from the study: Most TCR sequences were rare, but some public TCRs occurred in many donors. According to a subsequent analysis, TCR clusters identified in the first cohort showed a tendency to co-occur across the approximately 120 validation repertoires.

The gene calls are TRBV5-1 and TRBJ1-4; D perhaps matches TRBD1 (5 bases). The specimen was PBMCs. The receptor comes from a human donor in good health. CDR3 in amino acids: CASSSTVPFEKLFF. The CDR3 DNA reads TGCGCCAGCAGCTCGACAGTTCCTTTTGAAAAACTGTTTTTT.